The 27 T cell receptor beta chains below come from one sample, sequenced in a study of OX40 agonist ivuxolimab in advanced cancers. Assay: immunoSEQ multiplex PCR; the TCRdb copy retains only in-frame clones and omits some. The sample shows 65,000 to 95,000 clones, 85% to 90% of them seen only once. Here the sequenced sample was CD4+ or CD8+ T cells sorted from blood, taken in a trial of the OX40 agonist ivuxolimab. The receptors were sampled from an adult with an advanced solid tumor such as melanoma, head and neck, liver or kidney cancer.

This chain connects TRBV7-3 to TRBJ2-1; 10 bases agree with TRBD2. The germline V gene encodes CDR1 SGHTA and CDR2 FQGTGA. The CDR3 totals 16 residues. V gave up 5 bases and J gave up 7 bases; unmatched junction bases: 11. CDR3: CASSREGAGGGNEQFF. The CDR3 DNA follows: TGTGCCAGCAGCCGAGAGGGAGCGGGAGGGGGAAATGAGCAGTTCTTC.

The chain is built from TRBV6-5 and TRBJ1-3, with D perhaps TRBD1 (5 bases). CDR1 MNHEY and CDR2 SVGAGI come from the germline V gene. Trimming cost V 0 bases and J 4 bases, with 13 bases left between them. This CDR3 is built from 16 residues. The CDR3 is CASSYSGAGLGNTIYF. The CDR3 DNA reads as TGTGCCAGCAGTTACTCCGGGGCGGGGTTAGGAAACACCATATATTTT.

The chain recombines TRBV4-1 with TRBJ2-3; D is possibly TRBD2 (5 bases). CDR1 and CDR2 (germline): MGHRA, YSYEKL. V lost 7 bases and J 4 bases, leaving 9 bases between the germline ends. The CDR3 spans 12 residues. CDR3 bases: TGCGCCAGCAACGGGGTGGCAGATACGCAGTATTTT. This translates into CASNGVADTQYF.

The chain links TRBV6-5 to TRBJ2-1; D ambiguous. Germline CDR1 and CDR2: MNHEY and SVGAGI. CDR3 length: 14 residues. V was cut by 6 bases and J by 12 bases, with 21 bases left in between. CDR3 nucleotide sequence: TGTGCCAGCAGGCGGTCGGAGCGCGCGGTTGGGCAGTTCTTC. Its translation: CASRRSERAVGQFF.

This CDR3 is CASSAQLNSNQPQHF. The CDR3 DNA reads TGTGCCAGCAGTGCCCAACTGAATAGCAATCAGCCCCAGCATTTT. The rearrangement joins TRBV2 to TRBJ1-5; D is unclear. Deletions cut 4 bases from V and 0 bases from J, with 10 bases between. CDR1 and CDR2 (germline): SNHLY, FYNNEI. CDR3 size: 15 residues.

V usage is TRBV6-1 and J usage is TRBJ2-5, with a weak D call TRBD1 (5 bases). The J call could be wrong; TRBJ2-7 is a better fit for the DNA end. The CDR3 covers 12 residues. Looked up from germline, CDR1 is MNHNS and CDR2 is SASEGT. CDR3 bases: TGTGCCACAAGGGCAGGGATCAGCGAGCAGTACTTC. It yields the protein CATRAGISEQYF.

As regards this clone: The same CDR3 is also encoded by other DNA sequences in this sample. The CDR3 sequence: CASSLGGWEQYF. The CDR3 coding sequence is TGTGCCAGCAGCTTAGGGGGTTGGGAGCAGTACTTC. V is TRBV5-6 and J is TRBJ2-7, with a weak D call TRBD1 (6 bases). Trimming took off 2 bases at V and 7 bases at J, with 10 bases between the two ends. Germline loops: CDR1 SGHDT, CDR2 YYEEEE. The CDR3 covers 12 residues.

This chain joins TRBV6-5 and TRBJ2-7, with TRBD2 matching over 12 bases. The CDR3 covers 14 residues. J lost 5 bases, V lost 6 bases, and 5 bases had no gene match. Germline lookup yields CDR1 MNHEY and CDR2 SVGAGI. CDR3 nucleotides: TGTGCCAGCAGAACTAGCGGGAGGTTAAACGAGCAGTACTTC. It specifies CASRTSGRLNEQYF.

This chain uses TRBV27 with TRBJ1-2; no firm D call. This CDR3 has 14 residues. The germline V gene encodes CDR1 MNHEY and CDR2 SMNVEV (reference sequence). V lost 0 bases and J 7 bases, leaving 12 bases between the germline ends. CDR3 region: CASSLSRTLAGYTF. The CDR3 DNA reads TGTGCCAGCAGTTTATCCCGAACCTTGGCTGGCTACACCTTC.

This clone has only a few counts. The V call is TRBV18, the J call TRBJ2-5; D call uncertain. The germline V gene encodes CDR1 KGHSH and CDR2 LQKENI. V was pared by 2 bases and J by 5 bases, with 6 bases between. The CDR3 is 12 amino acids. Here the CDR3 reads CASSPLGETQYF. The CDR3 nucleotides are TGTGCCAGCTCACCATTAGGGGAGACCCAGTACTTC.

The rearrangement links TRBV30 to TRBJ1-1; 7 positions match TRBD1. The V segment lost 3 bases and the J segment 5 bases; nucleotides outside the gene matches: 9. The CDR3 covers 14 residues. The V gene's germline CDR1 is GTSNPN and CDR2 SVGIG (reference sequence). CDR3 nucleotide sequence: TGTGCCTGGAGCACCAGCCAGGGGGGAACTGAAGCTTTCTTT. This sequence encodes CAWSTSQGGTEAFF.

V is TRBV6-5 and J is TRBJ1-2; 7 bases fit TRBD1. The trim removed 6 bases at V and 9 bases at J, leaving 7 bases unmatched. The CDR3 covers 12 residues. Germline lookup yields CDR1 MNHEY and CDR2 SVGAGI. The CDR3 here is CASREGAKSYTF. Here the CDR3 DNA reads TGTGCCAGCAGGGAGGGGGCGAAGAGCTACACCTTC.

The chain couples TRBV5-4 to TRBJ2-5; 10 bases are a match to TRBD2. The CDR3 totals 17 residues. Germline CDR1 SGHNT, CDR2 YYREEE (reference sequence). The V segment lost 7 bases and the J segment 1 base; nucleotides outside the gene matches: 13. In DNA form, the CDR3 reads TGTGCCAGCTCCCTAGCGGGAGTTCCTTGGGGCCAAGAGACCCAGTACTTC. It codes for CASSLAGVPWGQETQYF.

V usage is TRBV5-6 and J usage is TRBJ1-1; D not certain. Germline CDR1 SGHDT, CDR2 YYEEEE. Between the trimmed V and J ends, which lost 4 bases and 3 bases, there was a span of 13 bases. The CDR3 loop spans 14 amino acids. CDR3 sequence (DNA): TGTGCCAGCAGCACTTGGGCGGCTGACACTGAAGCTTTCTTT. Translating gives CASSTWAADTEAFF.

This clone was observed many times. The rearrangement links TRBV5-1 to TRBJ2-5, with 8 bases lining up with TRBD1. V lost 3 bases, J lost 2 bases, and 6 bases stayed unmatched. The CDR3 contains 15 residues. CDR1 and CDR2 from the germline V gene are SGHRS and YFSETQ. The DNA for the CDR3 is TGCGCCAGCAGCTCTGGACAGGGTGGTCAAGAGACCCAGTACTTC. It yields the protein CASSSGQGGQETQYF.

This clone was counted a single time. CDR3 bases: TGCGCCAGCAGCTTGGGGCCAGCTCAAGAGACCCAGTACTTC. Protein product: CASSLGPAQETQYF. V is TRBV5-1 and J is TRBJ2-5; no firm D call. The CDR3 consists of 14 residues. Germline V gives CDR1 SGHRS, CDR2 YFSETQ. Trimming left V 0 bases short and J 2 bases short, with 8 bases between.

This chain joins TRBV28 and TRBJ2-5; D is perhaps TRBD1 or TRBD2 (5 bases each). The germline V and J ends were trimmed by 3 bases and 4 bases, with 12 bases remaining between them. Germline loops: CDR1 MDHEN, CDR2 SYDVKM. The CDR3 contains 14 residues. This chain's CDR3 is CASSFLGGGETQYF. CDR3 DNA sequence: TGTGCCAGCAGTTTCCTGGGTGGGGGAGAGACCCAGTACTTC.

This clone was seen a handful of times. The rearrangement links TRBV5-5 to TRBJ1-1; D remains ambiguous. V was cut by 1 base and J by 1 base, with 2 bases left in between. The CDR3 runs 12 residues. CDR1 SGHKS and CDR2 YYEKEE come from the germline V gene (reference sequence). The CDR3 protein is CASSLTNTEAFF. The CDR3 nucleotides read TGTGCCAGCAGCTTGACGAACACTGAAGCTTTCTTT. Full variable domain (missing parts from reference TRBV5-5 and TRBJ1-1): DAGVTQSPTHLIKTRGQQVTLRCSPISGHKSVSWYQQVLGQGPQFIFQYYEKEERGRGNFPDRFSARQFPNYSSELNVNALLLGDSALYLCASSLTNTEAFFGQGTRLTVV.

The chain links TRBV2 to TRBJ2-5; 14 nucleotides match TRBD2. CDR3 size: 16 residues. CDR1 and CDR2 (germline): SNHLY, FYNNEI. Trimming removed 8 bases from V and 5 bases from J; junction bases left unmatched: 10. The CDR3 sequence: CASGRLAGGGTETQYF. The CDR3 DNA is TGTGCCAGCGGAAGACTAGCGGGAGGGGGGACGGAGACCCAGTACTTC.

Here the CDR3 DNA reads TGTGCCACCAGCAGGCTTGGCCAAACCGGGGAGCTGTTTTTT. Translation gives CATSRLGQTGELFF. This chain links TRBV15 with TRBJ2-2; no clear D gene. This CDR3 is built from 14 residues. V was cut by 3 bases and J by 5 bases, with 10 bases left in between. Germline V lookup: CDR1 LNHNV, CDR2 YYDKDF (reference sequence).

The CDR3 loop is CASRINPPGRGHRVEKLFF. The CDR3 DNA sequence: TGTGCCAGCAGGATCAACCCTCCGGGCAGGGGGCACCGCGTTGAAAAACTGTTTTTT. The chain carries TRBV27 and TRBJ1-4, with 8 bases fitting TRBD1. With 6 bases clipped from V and 7 bases from J, the junction kept 22 bases outside the gene matches. Per the germline V gene, CDR1 is MNHEY and CDR2 is SMNVEV (reference sequence). The CDR3 spans 19 residues. The variable domain in full, completed from reference TRBV27 and TRBJ1-4, reads EAQVTQNPRYLITVTGKKLTVTCSQNMNHEYMSWYRQDPGLGLRQIYYSMNVEVTDKGDVPEGYKVSRKEKRNFPLILESPSPNQTSLYFCASRINPPGRGHRVEKLFFGSGTQLSVL.

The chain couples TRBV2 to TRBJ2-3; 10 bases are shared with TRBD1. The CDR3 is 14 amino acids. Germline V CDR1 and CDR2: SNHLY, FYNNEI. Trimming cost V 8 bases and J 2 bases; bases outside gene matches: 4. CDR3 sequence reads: CASRDRGFTDTQYF. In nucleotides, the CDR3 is TGTGCCAGCCGGGACAGGGGCTTCACAGATACGCAGTATTTT.

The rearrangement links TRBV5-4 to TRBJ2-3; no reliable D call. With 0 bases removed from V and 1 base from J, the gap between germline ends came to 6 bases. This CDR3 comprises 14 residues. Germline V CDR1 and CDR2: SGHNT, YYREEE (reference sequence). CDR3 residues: CASSLVQRTDTQYF. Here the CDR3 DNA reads TGTGCCAGCAGCTTGGTCCAACGCACAGATACGCAGTATTTT.

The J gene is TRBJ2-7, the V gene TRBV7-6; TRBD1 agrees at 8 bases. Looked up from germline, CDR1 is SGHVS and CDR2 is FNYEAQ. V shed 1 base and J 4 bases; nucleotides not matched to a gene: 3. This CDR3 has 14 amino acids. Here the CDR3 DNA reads TGTGCCAGCAGCTTAGGTGACAGGGGATACGAGCAGTACTTC. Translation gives CASSLGDRGYEQYF.

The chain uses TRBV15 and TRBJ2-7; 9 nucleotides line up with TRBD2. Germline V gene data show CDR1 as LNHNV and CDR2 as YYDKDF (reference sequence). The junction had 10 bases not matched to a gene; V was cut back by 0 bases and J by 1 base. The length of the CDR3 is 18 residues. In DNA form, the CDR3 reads TGTGCCACCAGCAGAGATAATGGATTGCTAGCGGGGTCCTACGAGCAGTACTTC. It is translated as CATSRDNGLLAGSYEQYF.

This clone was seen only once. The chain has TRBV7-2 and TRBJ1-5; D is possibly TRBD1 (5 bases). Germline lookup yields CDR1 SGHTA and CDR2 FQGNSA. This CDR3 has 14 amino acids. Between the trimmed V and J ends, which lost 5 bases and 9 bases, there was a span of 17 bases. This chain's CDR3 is CASSLTGPPWPQHF. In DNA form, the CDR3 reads TGTGCCAGCAGCCTGACGGGGCCCCCATGGCCCCAGCATTTT.

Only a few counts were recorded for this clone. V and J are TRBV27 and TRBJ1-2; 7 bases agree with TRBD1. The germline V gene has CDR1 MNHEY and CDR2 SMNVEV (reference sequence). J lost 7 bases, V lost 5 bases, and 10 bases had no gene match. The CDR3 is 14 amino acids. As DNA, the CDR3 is TGTGCCAGCAGTCCGACGGACAGGTGGGGTGGCTACACCTTC. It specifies CASSPTDRWGGYTF.